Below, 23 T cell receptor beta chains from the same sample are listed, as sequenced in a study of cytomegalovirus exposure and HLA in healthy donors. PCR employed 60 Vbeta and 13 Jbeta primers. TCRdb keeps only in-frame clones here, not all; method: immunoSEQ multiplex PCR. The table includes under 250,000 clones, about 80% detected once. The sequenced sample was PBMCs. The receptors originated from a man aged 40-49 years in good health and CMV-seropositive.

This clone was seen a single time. This chain's CDR3 is CASSQSETRLYEQYV. CDR3 bases: TGTGCCAGCAGCCAATCCGAGACTAGACTCTACGAGCAGTACGTC. The V call is TRBV6-1, the J call TRBJ2-7; D may be TRBD2 (6 bases). CDR1 is MNHNS, CDR2 SASEGT, per germline. Trimming removed 6 bases from V and 3 bases from J, with 18 bases in between. The CDR3 is made up of 15 amino acids.

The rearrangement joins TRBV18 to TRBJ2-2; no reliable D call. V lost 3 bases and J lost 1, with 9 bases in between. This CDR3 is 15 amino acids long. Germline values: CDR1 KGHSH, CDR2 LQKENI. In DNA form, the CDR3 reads TGTGCCAGCTCACCCCCCGGAGAGAACACCGGGGAGCTGTTTTTT. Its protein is CASSPPGENTGELFF.

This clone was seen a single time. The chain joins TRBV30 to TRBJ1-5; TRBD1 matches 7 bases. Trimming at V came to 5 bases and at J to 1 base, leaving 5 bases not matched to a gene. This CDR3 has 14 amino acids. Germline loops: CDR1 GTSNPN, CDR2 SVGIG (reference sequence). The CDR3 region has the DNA TGTGCCTGGGACCGCAGGGGGAGCAATCAGCCCCAGCATTTT. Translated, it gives CAWDRRGSNQPQHF.

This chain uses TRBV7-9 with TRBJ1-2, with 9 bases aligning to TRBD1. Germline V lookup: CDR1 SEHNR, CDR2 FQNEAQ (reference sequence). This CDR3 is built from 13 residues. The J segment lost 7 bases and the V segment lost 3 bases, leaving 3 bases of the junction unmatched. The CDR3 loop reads CASSFRQGGGYTF. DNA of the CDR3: TGTGCCAGCAGCTTCCGACAGGGGGGTGGCTACACCTTC. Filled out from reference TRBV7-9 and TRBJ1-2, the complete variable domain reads DTGVSQNPRHKITKRGQNVTFRCDPISEHNRLYWYRQTLGQGPEFLTYFQNEAQLEKSRLLSDRFSAERPKGSFSTLEIQRTEQGDSAMYLCASSFRQGGGYTFGSGTRLTVV.

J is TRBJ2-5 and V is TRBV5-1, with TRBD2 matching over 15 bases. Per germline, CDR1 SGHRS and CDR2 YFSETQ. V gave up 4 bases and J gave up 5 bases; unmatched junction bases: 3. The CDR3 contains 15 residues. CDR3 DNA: TGCGCCAGCAGCACCGGGACTAGCGGGAGGGAGACCCAGTACTTC. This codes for CASSTGTSGRETQYF.

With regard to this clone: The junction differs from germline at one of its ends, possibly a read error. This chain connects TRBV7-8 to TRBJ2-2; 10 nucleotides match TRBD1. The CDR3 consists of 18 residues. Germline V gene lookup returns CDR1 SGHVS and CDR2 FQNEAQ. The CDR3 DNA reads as TGTGCCAGCAGCATTACCCCGGGACAGGGGACGGGCACCGGGGAACTGTTTTTT. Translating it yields CASSITPGQGTGTGELFF.

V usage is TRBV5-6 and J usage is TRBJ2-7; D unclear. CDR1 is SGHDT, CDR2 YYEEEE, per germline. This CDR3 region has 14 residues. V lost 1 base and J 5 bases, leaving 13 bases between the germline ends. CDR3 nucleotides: TGTGCCAGCAGCTTGTACGGTAGTTTGGACGAGCAGTACTTC. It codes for CASSLYGSLDEQYF. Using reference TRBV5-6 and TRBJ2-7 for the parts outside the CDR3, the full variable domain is DAGVTQSPTHLIKTRGQQVTLRCSPKSGHDTVSWYQQALGQGPQFIFQYYEEEERQRGNFPDRFSGHQFPNYSSELNVNALLLGDSALYLCASSLYGSLDEQYFGPGTRLTVT.

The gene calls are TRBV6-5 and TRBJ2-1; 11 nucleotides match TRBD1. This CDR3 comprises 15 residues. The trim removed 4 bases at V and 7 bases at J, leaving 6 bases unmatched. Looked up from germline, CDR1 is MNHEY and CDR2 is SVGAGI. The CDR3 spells CASSSDRGPVNEQFF. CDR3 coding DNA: TGTGCCAGCAGTTCGGACAGGGGGCCCGTAAATGAGCAGTTCTTC.

The CDR3 is CASSYPSPEVETQYF. DNA for the CDR3: TGTGCCAGCAGTTACCCTTCGCCCGAGGTGGAGACCCAGTACTTC. This chain links TRBV6-6 with TRBJ2-5, with D unclear. Germline assignment: CDR1 MNHNY and CDR2 SVGAGI (reference sequence). CDR3 length equals 15 residues. Trimming cost V 2 bases and J 5 bases, with 15 bases left between them.

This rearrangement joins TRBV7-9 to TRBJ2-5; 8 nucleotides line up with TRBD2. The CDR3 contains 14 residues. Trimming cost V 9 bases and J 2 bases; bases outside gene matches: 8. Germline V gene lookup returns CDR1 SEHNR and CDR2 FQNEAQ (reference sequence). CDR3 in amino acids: CASLPGGRQETQYF. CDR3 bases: TGTGCCAGTCTCCCGGGAGGGCGACAAGAGACCCAGTACTTC.

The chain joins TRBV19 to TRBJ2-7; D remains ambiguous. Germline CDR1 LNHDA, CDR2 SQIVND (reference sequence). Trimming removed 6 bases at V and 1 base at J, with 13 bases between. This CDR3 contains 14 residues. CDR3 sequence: CASSPPLRSYEQYF. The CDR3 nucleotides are TGTGCCAGTAGCCCCCCCCTGCGATCCTACGAGCAGTACTTC.

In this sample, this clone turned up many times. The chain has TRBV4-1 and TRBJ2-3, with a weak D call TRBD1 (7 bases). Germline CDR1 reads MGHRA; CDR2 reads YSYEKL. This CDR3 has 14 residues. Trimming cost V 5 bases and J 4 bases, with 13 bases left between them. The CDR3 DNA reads TGCGCCAGCAGCTGGAGGGGGCCCCCAGATACGCAGTATTTT. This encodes CASSWRGPPDTQYF.

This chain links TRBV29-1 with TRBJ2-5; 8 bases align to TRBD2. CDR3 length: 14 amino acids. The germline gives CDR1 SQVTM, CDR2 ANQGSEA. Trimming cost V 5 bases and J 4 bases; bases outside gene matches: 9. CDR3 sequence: CSVTTGTRVETQYF. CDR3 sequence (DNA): TGCAGCGTTACTACCGGGACTAGGGTAGAGACCCAGTACTTC.

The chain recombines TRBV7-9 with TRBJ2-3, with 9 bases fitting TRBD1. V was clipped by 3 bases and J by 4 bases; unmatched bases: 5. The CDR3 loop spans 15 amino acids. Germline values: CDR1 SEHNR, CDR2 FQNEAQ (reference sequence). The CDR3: CASSFTGGGSDTQYF. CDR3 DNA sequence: TGTGCCAGCAGCTTCACAGGGGGCGGATCAGATACGCAGTATTTT.

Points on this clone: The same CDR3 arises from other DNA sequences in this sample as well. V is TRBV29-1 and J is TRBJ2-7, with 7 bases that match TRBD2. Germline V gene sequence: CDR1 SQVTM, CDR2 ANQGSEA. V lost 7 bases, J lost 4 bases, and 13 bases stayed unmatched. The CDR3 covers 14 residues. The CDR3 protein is CSAGLAGVTYEQYF. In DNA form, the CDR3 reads TGCAGCGCCGGACTGGCGGGAGTGACGTACGAGCAGTACTTC.

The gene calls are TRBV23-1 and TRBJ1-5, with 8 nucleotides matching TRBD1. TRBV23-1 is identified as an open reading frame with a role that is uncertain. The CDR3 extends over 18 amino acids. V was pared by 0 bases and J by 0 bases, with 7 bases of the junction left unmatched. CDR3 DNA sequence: TGCGCCAGCAGTCAATCGAGCAGGGGGCCCTATAGCAATCAGCCCCAGCATTTT. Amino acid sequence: CASSQSSRGPYSNQPQHF.

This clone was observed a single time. The CDR3 DNA sequence: TGTGCCAGCAGGGCCGACGGGGGGACAAAATACAATGAGCAGTTCTTC. Its translation: CASRADGGTKYNEQFF. V gene TRBV2 combines with J gene TRBJ2-1, with a possible D match to TRBD2 (7 bases). Germline V gene sequence: CDR1 SNHLY, CDR2 FYNNEI. CDR3 length: 16 residues. V gave up 6 bases and J gave up 4 bases, with 19 bases separating them.

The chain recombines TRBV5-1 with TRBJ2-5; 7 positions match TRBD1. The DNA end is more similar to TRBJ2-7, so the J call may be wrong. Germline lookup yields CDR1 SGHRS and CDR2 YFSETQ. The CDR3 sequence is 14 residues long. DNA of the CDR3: TGCGCCAGCAGCACGATGGGACAGACCCACGAGCAGTACTTC. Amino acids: CASSTMGQTHEQYF.

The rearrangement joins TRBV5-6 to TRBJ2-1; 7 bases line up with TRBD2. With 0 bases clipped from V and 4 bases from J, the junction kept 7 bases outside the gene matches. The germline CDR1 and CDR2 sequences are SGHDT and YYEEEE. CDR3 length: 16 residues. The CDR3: CASSLDRGSAYNEQFF. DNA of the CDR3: TGTGCCAGCAGCTTGGACCGCGGGAGCGCATACAATGAGCAGTTCTTC.

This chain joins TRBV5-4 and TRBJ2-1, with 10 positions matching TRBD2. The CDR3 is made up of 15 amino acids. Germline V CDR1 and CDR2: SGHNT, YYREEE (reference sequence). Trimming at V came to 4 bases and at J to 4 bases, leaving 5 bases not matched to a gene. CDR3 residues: CASSLAGEGYNEQFF. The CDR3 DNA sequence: TGTGCCAGCAGCCTAGCGGGAGAGGGGTACAATGAGCAGTTCTTC.

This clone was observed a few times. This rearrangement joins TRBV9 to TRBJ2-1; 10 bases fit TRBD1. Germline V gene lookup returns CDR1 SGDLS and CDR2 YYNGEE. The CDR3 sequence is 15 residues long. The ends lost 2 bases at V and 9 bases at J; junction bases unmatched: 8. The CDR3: CASSVGTGVGFEQFF. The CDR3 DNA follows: TGTGCCAGCAGCGTCGGGACAGGGGTTGGGTTTGAGCAGTTCTTC.

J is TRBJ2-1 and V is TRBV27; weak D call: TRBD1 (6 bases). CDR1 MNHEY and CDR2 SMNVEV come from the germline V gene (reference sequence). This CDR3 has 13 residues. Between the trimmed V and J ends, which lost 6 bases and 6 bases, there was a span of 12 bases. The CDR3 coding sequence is TGTGCCAGCAGCCTACAGGGACCCAATGAGCAGTTCTTC. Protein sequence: CASSLQGPNEQFF.

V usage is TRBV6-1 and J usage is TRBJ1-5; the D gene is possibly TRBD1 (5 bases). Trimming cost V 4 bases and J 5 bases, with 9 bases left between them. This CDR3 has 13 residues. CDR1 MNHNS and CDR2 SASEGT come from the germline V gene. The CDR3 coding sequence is TGTGCCAGCAGTGGACAGTCCTATCAGCCCCAGCATTTT. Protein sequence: CASSGQSYQPQHF.